The sample holds a few counts of the clone carrying this T cell receptor beta chain. These data originate in a study of read filtering for tumor transcriptome and immune sequencing. Across the whole study: Revised staging placed eight or nine patients in R-ISS I, some 17 in II, about 7 in III.

The V end lost 6 bases, the J end lost 15 bases, and 24 bases lay between the germline ends. Germline-derived CDR1 and CDR2 are MNHEY and SVGEGT. The CDR3 is 14 amino acids. Molecular barcoded adaptors covering alpha/delta and beta/gamma chains were used on 400 ng RNA. Each CDR3 protein is one row after TCRdb ran MiXCR on the reads. The repertoire holds 39,000 or so distinct CDR3 sequences, with 10% to 15% as singletons. This chain uses TRBV6-2 or TRBV6-3 with TRBJ2-1, with D perhaps matching TRBD2 (6 bases). The source is a donor aged 40 or older with multiple myeloma. Sample: a population of CD138-negative cells sorted from bone marrow. The CDR3 DNA sequence: TGTGCCAGCAGAACTAGCCTCTATAATTCGGTGCGGTTCTTC. Protein: CASRTSLYNSVRFF.